This T cell receptor beta chain appears in the sequencing data of a study of cytomegalovirus exposure and HLA in healthy donors. Both 60 Vbeta primers and 13 Jbeta primers went into the PCR. Measured with immunoSEQ multiplex PCR; TCRdb has only the in-frame clones, and not every one. Of roughly 170,000 clones listed, just over 75% are singletons. The V end was cut by 5 bases, the J end by 2 bases, with 12 bases between. Germline CDR1 reads LNHDA; CDR2 reads SQIVND (reference sequence). The CDR3 is 14 amino acids. Sequencing was done on a sample of PBMCs. The chain uses TRBV19 and TRBJ1-2; tentative D call: TRBD1 (6 bases). The source of this sequence is a woman younger than 45 in good health and CMV-seropositive. CDR3 loop: CASSRTVSNYGYTF. The CDR3 DNA follows: TGTGCCAGTAGTCGGACAGTCTCCAACTATGGCTACACCTTC.